This T cell receptor beta chain derives from a study of tumor and adjacent non-tumor tissue in lung cancer. Broader study findings: TCR diversity was significantly greater in tumor than normal lung tissue.

This CDR3 spans 17 amino acids. V shed 2 bases and J shed 0 bases, with 16 bases lying between them. The germline CDR1 and CDR2 sequences are MGHRA and YSYEKL. Regarding this clonotype: The antigen is not known.

No cell sorting was done before RNA was extracted from the tissue. TCRbeta libraries were built with three rounds of nested PCR, modified from ARM-PCR. TCRdb called the multiplex PCR reads again in MiXCR, with one record for every CDR3 protein. There are 200,000 or so distinct CDR3 sequences in the sample; roughly 70% occur only once, and about 25% lies in the top ten. The specimen was lung tumor tissue. The genes are TRBV4-1 and TRBJ1-1, with TRBD1 as a possible D gene (6 bases). The clonotype was recovered from a man between 60 and 75 years old with non-small cell lung cancer. Written as DNA, the CDR3 is TGCGCCAGCAGCCAACAGGGGCCAACTAAAATGAACACTGAAGCTTTCTTT. Translation: CASSQQGPTKMNTEAFF.